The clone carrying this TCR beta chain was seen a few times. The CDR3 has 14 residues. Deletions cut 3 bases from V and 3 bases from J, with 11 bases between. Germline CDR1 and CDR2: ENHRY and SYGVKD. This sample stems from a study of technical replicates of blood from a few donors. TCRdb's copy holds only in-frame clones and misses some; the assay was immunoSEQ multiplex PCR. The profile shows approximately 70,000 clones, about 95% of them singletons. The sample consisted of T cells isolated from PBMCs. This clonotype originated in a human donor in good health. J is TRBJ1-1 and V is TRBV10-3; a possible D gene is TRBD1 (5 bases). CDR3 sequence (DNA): TGTGCCATCAGTGACAGGGCTTCGTACACTGAAGCTTTCTTT. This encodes CAISDRASYTEAFF.